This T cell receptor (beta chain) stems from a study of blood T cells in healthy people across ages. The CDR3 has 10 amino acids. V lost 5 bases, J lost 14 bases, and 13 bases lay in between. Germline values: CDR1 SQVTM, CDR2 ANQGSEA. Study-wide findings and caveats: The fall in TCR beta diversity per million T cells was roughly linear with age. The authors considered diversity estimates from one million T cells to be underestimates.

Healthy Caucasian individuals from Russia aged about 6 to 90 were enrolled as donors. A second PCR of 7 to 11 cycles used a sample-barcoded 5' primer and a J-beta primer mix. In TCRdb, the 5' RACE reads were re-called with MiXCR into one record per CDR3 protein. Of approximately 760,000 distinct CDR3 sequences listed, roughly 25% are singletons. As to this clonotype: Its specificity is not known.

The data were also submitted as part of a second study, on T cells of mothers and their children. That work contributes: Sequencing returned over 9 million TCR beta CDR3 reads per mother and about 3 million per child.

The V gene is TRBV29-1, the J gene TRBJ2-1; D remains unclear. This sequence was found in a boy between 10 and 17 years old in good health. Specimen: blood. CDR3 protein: CSVRSNWEFF. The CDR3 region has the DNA TGCAGCGTTAGAAGTAATTGGGAGTTCTTC.